Below, 22 T cell receptor beta chains from the same sample are listed, as sequenced in a study of shared clonotypes between healthy human individuals (dated by TCRdb to the early 2020s). Library construction relied on the immunoSEQ multiplex PCR assay. The source is immuneACCESS, and TCRdb retained only in-frame sequences with V and J called. Part of the clones is not carried over; for the studies checked, unresolved V genes explain less than half of this, and the remainder is unexplained. For this sample there are more than 400,000 clones; around 73% appear just once. More than 10% of the sample belongs to the ten largest clones. The sample consisted of PBMCs. The receptor source for this set is a woman in her forties in good health. Some clones in this sample may be carry-over from other donors' samples.

The gene calls are TRBV18 and TRBJ2-7, with 10 bases lining up with TRBD2. V lost 6 bases to trimming and J lost 4 bases; unmatched junction nucleotides: 6. CDR1 and CDR2 (germline): KGHSH, LQKENI. This CDR3 contains 14 residues. The CDR3 loop is CASSLRTSGYEQYF. DNA of the CDR3: TGTGCCAGCTCTTTGCGGACTAGCGGATACGAGCAGTACTTC.

This sequence joins TRBV5-5 and TRBJ2-7, with D possibly being TRBD1 or TRBD2 (7 bases each). The CDR3 is 15 amino acids. V lost 0 bases to trimming and J lost 5 bases, with 15 bases between them. Germline-derived CDR1 and CDR2 are SGHKS and YYEKEE (reference sequence). This chain's CDR3 is CASSLVQGGFDEQYF. CDR3 in DNA: TGTGCCAGCAGCTTGGTGCAGGGGGGGTTCGACGAGCAGTACTTC.

The chain combines TRBV28 with TRBJ1-1; D is unclear. V dropped 4 bases and J dropped 2 bases, with 11 bases sitting between them. Germline V gives CDR1 MDHEN, CDR2 SYDVKM. This CDR3 has 14 amino acids. DNA of the CDR3: TGTGCCAGCAGTTCCCAAATCTTTAACACTGAAGCTTTCTTT. Translated, it gives CASSSQIFNTEAFF.

The chain combines TRBV18 with TRBJ2-3; D remains unclear. The germline CDR1 and CDR2 sequences are KGHSH and LQKENI. There are 17 residues in the CDR3. Trimming took 2 bases from V and 3 from J, leaving 18 bases between them. CDR3 nucleotide sequence: TGTGCCAGCTCACCAAACAGCAGGATTGGTCTAACAGATACGCAGTATTTT. Encoded protein: CASSPNSRIGLTDTQYF.

The V call is TRBV18, the J call TRBJ2-4, with D possibly matching TRBD2 (6 bases). Germline V lookup: CDR1 KGHSH, CDR2 LQKENI. V was shortened by 3 bases and J by 0 bases, with 12 bases between the two germline ends. This CDR3 region has 16 residues. CDR3 sequence reads: CASSPQGLLAKNIQYF. DNA of the CDR3: TGTGCCAGCTCACCCCAGGGACTTCTAGCCAAAAACATTCAGTACTTC.

This clone was seen more than once but under ten times. This chain links TRBV4-3 with TRBJ2-2; possible D gene TRBD1, 5 bases. The germline V gene encodes CDR1 LGHNA and CDR2 YSLEER. The CDR3 runs to 16 residues. Trimming took off 4 bases at V and 3 bases at J, with 15 bases between the two ends. The CDR3 DNA sequence: TGCGCCAGCAGCCTGAGAAAGGGGCCATACACCGGGGAGCTGTTTTTT. Its translation is CASSLRKGPYTGELFF.

The gene calls are TRBV4-1 and TRBJ2-1; 7 bases match TRBD2. Trimming took 0 bases from V and 0 from J; bases not matched to a gene: 5. CDR1 is MGHRA and CDR2 is YSYEKL in the germline V gene. The CDR3 is 17 residues long. The CDR3 protein is CASSQERRELSYNEQFF. The CDR3 coding sequence is TGCGCCAGCAGCCAAGAAAGGCGGGAGCTCTCCTACAATGAGCAGTTCTTC.

This clone appeared a single time. The V and J genes are TRBV28 and TRBJ2-5; TRBD1 matches 8 bases. The CDR3 sequence is 13 residues long. Per the germline V gene, CDR1 is MDHEN and CDR2 is SYDVKM. The ends lost 6 bases at V and 2 bases at J; junction bases unmatched: 2. CDR3: CASRRQGQETQYF. The CDR3 region has the DNA TGTGCCAGCAGGAGACAGGGGCAAGAGACCCAGTACTTC.

CDR3 nucleotides: TGTGCCAGCAGCGAGGCGTTTGGGTGGGAGGGTGAGCAGTTCTTC. It specifies CASSEAFGWEGEQFF. This chain connects TRBV6-1 to TRBJ2-1, with 7 bases lining up with TRBD2. Per the germline V gene, CDR1 is MNHNS and CDR2 is SASEGT. The CDR3 totals 15 residues. V dropped 6 bases and J dropped 9; count of bases not matched to a gene: 14.

The CDR3 region is CAISVGQGTSGNTIYF. The CDR3 DNA reads as TGTGCCATCAGTGTGGGGCAGGGAACTTCTGGAAACACCATATATTTT. The chain is built from TRBV10-3 and TRBJ1-3, with D tentatively TRBD1 (5 bases). V shed 4 bases and J shed 1 base, with 14 bases lying between them. The CDR3 has 16 residues. Germline CDR1 is ENHRY and CDR2 is SYGVKD.

This chain uses TRBV5-1 with TRBJ2-3; the match to TRBD2 covers 12 bases. V trimming: 3 bases; J trimming: 0 bases; junction bases outside the gene matches: 2. Germline V gene data show CDR1 as SGHRS and CDR2 as YFSETQ. The CDR3 has 16 residues. CDR3: CASSSGLAGSTDTQYF. Here the CDR3 DNA reads TGCGCCAGCAGCTCAGGACTAGCGGGAAGCACAGATACGCAGTATTTT.

The chain uses TRBV5-8 and TRBJ2-7, with 9 bases aligning to TRBD1. Germline V gene sequence: CDR1 SGHTS, CDR2 YDEGEE. This CDR3 is 14 amino acids long. With V trimmed by 4 bases and J by 4 bases, 6 bases remained unmatched. CDR3 sequence: CASSPRTGVYEQYF. The CDR3 DNA reads as TGTGCCAGCAGCCCCCGGACAGGGGTATACGAGCAGTACTTC. The complete variable domain, with remaining parts taken from reference TRBV5-8 and TRBJ2-7, reads EAGVTQSPTHLIKTRGQQATLRCSPISGHTSVYWYQQALGLGLQFLLWYDEGEERNRGNFPPRFSGRQFPNYSSELNVNALELEDSALYLCASSPRTGVYEQYFGPGTRLTVT.

This clone appeared a few times. V is TRBV5-8 and J is TRBJ2-3; D remains unclear. The CDR3 loop spans 14 amino acids. Germline assignment: CDR1 SGHTS and CDR2 YDEGEE. Trimming removed 0 bases from V and 4 bases from J, with 9 bases in between. The CDR3 region is CASSLGLSADTQYF. CDR3 nucleotide sequence: TGTGCCAGCAGCTTGGGGCTTTCTGCAGATACGCAGTATTTT. Full variable domain (missing parts from reference TRBV5-8 and TRBJ2-3): EAGVTQSPTHLIKTRGQQATLRCSPISGHTSVYWYQQALGLGLQFLLWYDEGEERNRGNFPPRFSGRQFPNYSSELNVNALELEDSALYLCASSLGLSADTQYFGPGTRLTVL.

The gene calls are TRBV28 and TRBJ2-1, with D perhaps TRBD2 (5 bases). V lost 6 bases and J 2 bases, leaving 14 bases between the germline ends. The CDR3 loop spans 15 amino acids. Germline V gives CDR1 MDHEN, CDR2 SYDVKM. CDR3 nucleotides: TGTGCCAGCAGCCCCCCAGTGGGAGCCTACAATGAGCAGTTCTTC. Translating gives CASSPPVGAYNEQFF.

The V gene is TRBV18, the J gene TRBJ2-7, with D maybe TRBD2 (6 bases). The V and J ends lost 3 bases and 1 base respectively, with 16 bases between them. CDR1 is KGHSH, CDR2 LQKENI, per germline. The CDR3 spans 16 residues. This CDR3 reads CASSPPGLARSYEQYF. CDR3 nucleotides: TGTGCCAGCTCACCCCCGGGTCTAGCGAGATCCTACGAGCAGTACTTC.

The V gene is TRBV7-6, the J gene TRBJ2-3; D may correspond to TRBD1 or TRBD2 (5 bases each). The CDR3 has 14 residues. CDR1 and CDR2 from the germline V gene are SGHVS and FNYEAQ. V dropped 3 bases and J dropped 4 bases, with 11 bases sitting between them. As DNA, the CDR3 is TGTGCCAGCAGCTTGGGGGAGTCCTCAGATACGCAGTATTTT. Amino acid sequence: CASSLGESSDTQYF.

There are many counts of this clone. V is TRBV18 and J is TRBJ1-1; D gene ambiguous. Germline V gene lookup returns CDR1 KGHSH and CDR2 LQKENI. The CDR3 has 14 residues. Trimming took off 5 bases at V and 2 bases at J, with 12 bases between the two ends. This CDR3 is CASSGVNGNTEAFF. The DNA for the CDR3 is TGTGCCAGCTCAGGGGTAAACGGAAACACTGAAGCTTTCTTT.

V usage is TRBV19 and J usage is TRBJ2-1; TRBD1 aligns across 8 bases. The CDR3 totals 15 residues. The germline V gene has CDR1 LNHDA and CDR2 SQIVND (reference sequence). With V trimmed by 2 bases and J by 7 bases, 7 bases remained unmatched. The CDR3 coding sequence is TGTGCCAGTAGTATAAGGGCAGGGGGCTGGAATGAGCAGTTCTTC. It yields the protein CASSIRAGGWNEQFF.

This clone appeared a single time. The V and J genes are TRBV6-4 and TRBJ2-1, with TRBD2 matching 7 bases. V shed 0 bases and J 10 bases; nucleotides not matched to a gene: 9. This CDR3 is built from 15 residues. Germline loops: CDR1 MRHNA, CDR2 SNTAGT. This chain's CDR3 is CASSDSSTAGDEQFF. Here the CDR3 DNA reads TGTGCCAGCAGTGACTCCTCAACCGCGGGAGACGAGCAGTTCTTC.

About this clone itself: This may arise from a read error, as a much more abundant clone is one base away. The same CDR3 can be traced to other DNA sequences in this sample. The rearrangement joins TRBV12-2 to TRBJ1-5; the table gives TRBD1 as D, unverified against the DNA. TRBV12-2 is noted as a pseudogene. The CDR3 spans 16 residues. CDR3 sequence: CASRSPSGTELPPQHF. Written as DNA, the CDR3 is TGTGCAAGTCGCTCTCCCTCCGGGACAGAACTACCTCCCCAGCATTTT.

V and J are TRBV28 and TRBJ2-2, with D uncertain. The germline gives CDR1 MDHEN, CDR2 SYDVKM. V lost 3 bases to trimming and J lost 6 bases, with 8 bases between them. CDR3 length equals 13 residues. CDR3 protein: CASSFHGSGELFF. The DNA for the CDR3 is TGTGCCAGCAGTTTCCACGGGTCCGGGGAGCTGTTTTTT.

In its sample, this clone was seen many times. The CDR3 coding sequence is TGTGCCAGCAGTCGCACAGGGGACTATGGCTACACCTTC. It is translated as CASSRTGDYGYTF. The chain uses TRBV27 and TRBJ1-2; TRBD1 matches 7 bases. J lost 3 bases, V lost 5 bases, and 3 bases had no gene match. CDR1 and CDR2 (germline): MNHEY, SMNVEV (reference sequence). The CDR3 spans 13 residues.